The 12 T cell receptor beta chains below come from one sample, sequenced in a study of cytomegalovirus exposure and HLA in healthy donors. Primers included in the PCR were 60 Vbeta and 13 Jbeta primers. Only in-frame clones appear in the TCRdb table, and some are missing; sequencing was by immunoSEQ multiplex PCR. The profile shows 85,000 to 100,000 clones, 70% to 80% of them singletons. Sequencing was done on a sample of PBMCs. These receptors came from a man aged 60-69 years in good health and CMV-seropositive.

V is TRBV7-9 and J is TRBJ1-3, with TRBD1 identical over 7 bases. The CDR3 sequence is 18 residues long. Losses at the gene ends were 0 bases for V and 1 base for J; bases not matched to a gene: 9. CDR1 SEHNR and CDR2 FQNEAQ come from the germline V gene (reference sequence). The CDR3 bases are TGTGCCAGCAGCTTAGCAAGGCCACAGGGGTTGTCTGGAAACACCATATATTTT. Protein sequence: CASSLARPQGLSGNTIYF.

The chain has TRBV30 and TRBJ2-1, with 13 bases that match TRBD2. This CDR3 region has 15 residues. V shed 0 bases and J 4 bases; nucleotides not matched to a gene: 0. CDR1 is GTSNPN, CDR2 SVGIG, per germline (reference sequence). The CDR3 DNA sequence: TGTGCCTGGAGTGTACTAGCGGGGGGGTACAATGAGCAGTTCTTC. Translation gives CAWSVLAGGYNEQFF.

The rearrangement uses TRBV5-1 and TRBJ2-5; 8 bases fit TRBD2. Germline lookup yields CDR1 SGHRS and CDR2 YFSETQ. V lost 4 bases to trimming and J lost 5 bases; unmatched junction nucleotides: 10. The CDR3 is 15 residues long. The CDR3 DNA follows: TGCGCCAGCAGCCCCGCCCCGGGGGGGCTTGAGACCCAGTACTTC. Protein: CASSPAPGGLETQYF. Complete variable domain (other parts from reference TRBV5-1 and TRBJ2-5): KAGVTQTPRYLIKTRGQQVTLSCSPISGHRSVSWYQQTPGQGLQFLFEYFSETQRNKGNFPGRFSGRQFSNSRSEMNVSTLELGDSALYLCASSPAPGGLETQYFGPGTRLLVL.

The J gene is TRBJ1-2, the V gene TRBV28; no firm D call. V shed 2 bases and J shed 4 bases, with 8 bases lying between them. CDR3 length: 13 residues. Germline assignment: CDR1 MDHEN and CDR2 SYDVKM. The CDR3 sequence: CASSLGLSYGYTF. Written as DNA, the CDR3 is TGTGCCAGCAGTTTAGGACTGTCCTATGGCTACACCTTC.

This clone was seen a handful of times. The gene calls are TRBV9 and TRBJ2-7, with 8 bases lining up with TRBD1. Germline loops: CDR1 SGDLS, CDR2 YYNGEE. Germline trimming cut 3 bases from V and 5 bases from J; bases unmatched to any gene: 7. The CDR3 contains 14 residues. This CDR3 is CASSAARTGNEQYF. As DNA, the CDR3 is TGTGCCAGCAGCGCCGCCAGGACAGGGAACGAGCAGTACTTC. The full variable domain, rest sourced from reference TRBV9 and TRBJ2-7, is DSGVTQTPKHLITATGQRVTLRCSPRSGDLSVYWYQQSLDQGLQFLIQYYNGEERAKGNILERFSAQQFPDLHSELNLSSLELGDSALYFCASSAARTGNEQYFGPGTRLTVT.

The chain carries TRBV5-4 and TRBJ2-5; D may be TRBD1 (6 bases). CDR3 size: 14 residues. Germline loops: CDR1 SGHNT, CDR2 YYREEE (reference sequence). Trimming removed 4 bases at V and 1 base at J, with 11 bases between. The CDR3 sequence: CASSPGQFQETQYF. CDR3 sequence (DNA): TGTGCCAGCAGCCCAGGACAGTTCCAAGAGACCCAGTACTTC.

The chain uses TRBV6-5 and TRBJ1-1, with D unresolved. Trimming took off 6 bases at V and 0 bases at J, with 11 bases between the two ends. CDR3 size: 14 residues. Germline-derived CDR1 and CDR2 are MNHEY and SVGAGI. The chain's CDR3 is CASRVEGLNTEAFF. CDR3 DNA: TGTGCCAGCAGGGTAGAGGGATTGAACACTGAAGCTTTCTTT.

Only a few counts were recorded for this clone. This chain links TRBV7-6 with TRBJ1-5, with 7 bases identical to TRBD1. The CDR3 length is 15 residues. Germline V gene data show CDR1 as SGHVS and CDR2 as FNYEAQ. V lost 5 bases, J lost 4 bases, and 8 bases stayed unmatched. This CDR3 reads CASSEGQVGNQPQHF. CDR3 sequence (DNA): TGTGCCAGCAGCGAAGGACAGGTTGGAAATCAGCCCCAGCATTTT.

V and J are TRBV10-1 and TRBJ2-2, with 9 bases identical to TRBD2. The CDR3 has 15 amino acids. Germline V lookup: CDR1 WNHNN, CDR2 SYGVQD (reference sequence). Trimming removed 5 bases from V and 2 bases from J; junction bases left unmatched: 3. In DNA form, the CDR3 reads TGCGCCAGCAGTCTGACTAGCGGTAACACCGGGGAGCTGTTTTTT. It is translated as CASSLTSGNTGELFF.

Only a few counts were recorded for this clone. This chain uses TRBV4-3 with TRBJ2-2; TRBD2 matches at 11 bases. The ends lost 4 bases at V and 1 base at J; junction bases unmatched: 2. Germline V gives CDR1 LGHNA, CDR2 YSLEER. The CDR3 length is 16 residues. CDR3 amino acids: CASSPGLAGNTGELFF. Written as DNA, the CDR3 is TGCGCCAGCAGCCCTGGACTAGCGGGGAACACCGGGGAGCTGTTTTTT.

The chain employs TRBV5-1 and TRBJ2-3; D is perhaps TRBD2 (7 bases). Germline lookup yields CDR1 SGHRS and CDR2 YFSETQ. Trimming shortened V by 2 bases and J by 3 bases, and 16 bases separated the two germline ends. The CDR3 length is 16 residues. The CDR3 region is CASSFMGGGSTDTQYF. DNA for the CDR3: TGCGCCAGCAGCTTCATGGGGGGGGGCAGTACAGATACGCAGTATTTT. The entire variable domain, with the rest obtained from reference TRBV5-1 and TRBJ2-3, is as follows: KAGVTQTPRYLIKTRGQQVTLSCSPISGHRSVSWYQQTPGQGLQFLFEYFSETQRNKGNFPGRFSGRQFSNSRSEMNVSTLELGDSALYLCASSFMGGGSTDTQYFGPGTRLTVL.

The V call is TRBV7-9, the J call TRBJ2-5; 11 bases are shared with TRBD2. The CDR3 sequence is 17 residues long. V dropped 2 bases and J dropped 5; count of bases not matched to a gene: 10. Germline V gene lookup returns CDR1 SEHNR and CDR2 FQNEAQ (reference sequence). CDR3 sequence reads: CASSLRGSGGAIETQYF. The DNA of the CDR3 is TGTGCCAGCAGCTTACGGGGTAGCGGGGGGGCGATTGAGACCCAGTACTTC.